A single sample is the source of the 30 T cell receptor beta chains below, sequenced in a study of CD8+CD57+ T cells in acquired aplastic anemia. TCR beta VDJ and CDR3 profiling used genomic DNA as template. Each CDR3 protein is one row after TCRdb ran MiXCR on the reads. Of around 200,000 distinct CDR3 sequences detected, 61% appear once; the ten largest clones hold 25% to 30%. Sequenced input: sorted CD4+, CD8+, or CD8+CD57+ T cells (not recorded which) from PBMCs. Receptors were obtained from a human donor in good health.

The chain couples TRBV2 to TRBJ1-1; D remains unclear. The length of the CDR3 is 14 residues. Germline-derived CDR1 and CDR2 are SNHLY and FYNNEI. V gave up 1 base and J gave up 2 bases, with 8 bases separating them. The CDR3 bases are TGTGCCAGCAGTGAAGGGGAGTCCAACACTGAAGCTTTCTTT. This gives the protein CASSEGESNTEAFF.

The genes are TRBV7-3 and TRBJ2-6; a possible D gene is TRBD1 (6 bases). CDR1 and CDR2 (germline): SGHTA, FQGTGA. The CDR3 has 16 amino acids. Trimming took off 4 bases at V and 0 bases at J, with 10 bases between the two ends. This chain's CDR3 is CASSSGELSGANVLTF. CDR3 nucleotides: TGTGCCAGCAGCTCAGGGGAGCTCTCTGGGGCCAACGTCCTGACTTTC.

The CDR3 nucleotides are TGCAGTGCTAGAGTACTAGCGGGGTACCCAGATACGCAGTATTTT. This gives the protein CSARVLAGYPDTQYF. The chain combines TRBV20-1 with TRBJ2-3, with 10 bases identical to TRBD2. Germline CDR1 is DFQATT and CDR2 is SNEGSKA (reference sequence). The trim removed 1 base at V and 4 bases at J, leaving 5 bases unmatched. This CDR3 has 15 residues.

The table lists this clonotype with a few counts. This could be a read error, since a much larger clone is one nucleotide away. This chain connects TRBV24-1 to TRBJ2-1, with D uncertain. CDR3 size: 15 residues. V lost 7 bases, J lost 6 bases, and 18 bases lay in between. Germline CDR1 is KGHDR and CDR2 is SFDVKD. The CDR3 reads CATSVEDAGVNEQFF. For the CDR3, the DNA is TGTGCCACCAGCGTTGAAGATGCTGGGGTCAATGAGCAGTTCTTC.

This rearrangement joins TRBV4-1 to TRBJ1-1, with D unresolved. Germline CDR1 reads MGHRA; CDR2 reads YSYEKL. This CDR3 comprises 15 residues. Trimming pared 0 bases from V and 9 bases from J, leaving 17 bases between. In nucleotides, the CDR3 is TGCGCCAGCAGCCAAGAGGACGGGCTCGGCGCTAAAGCTTTCTTT. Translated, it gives CASSQEDGLGAKAFF.

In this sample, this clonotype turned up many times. CDR3 nucleotides: TGTGCCAGTTCGGGGGGGCGCGGAAACACCATATATTTT. This translates into CASSGGRGNTIYF. The chain recombines TRBV19 with TRBJ1-3; a weak D match, TRBD1 (6 bases). Germline assignment: CDR1 LNHDA and CDR2 SQIVND (reference sequence). Trimming removed 8 bases at V and 4 bases at J, with 12 bases between. The CDR3 loop spans 13 amino acids.

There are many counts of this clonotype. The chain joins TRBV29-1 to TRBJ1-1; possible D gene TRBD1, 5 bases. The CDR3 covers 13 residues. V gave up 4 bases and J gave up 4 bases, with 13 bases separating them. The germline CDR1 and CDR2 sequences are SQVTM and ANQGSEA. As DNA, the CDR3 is TGCAGCGTTGGAGGGGCAGGACTCACTGAAGCTTTCTTT. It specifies CSVGGAGLTEAFF.

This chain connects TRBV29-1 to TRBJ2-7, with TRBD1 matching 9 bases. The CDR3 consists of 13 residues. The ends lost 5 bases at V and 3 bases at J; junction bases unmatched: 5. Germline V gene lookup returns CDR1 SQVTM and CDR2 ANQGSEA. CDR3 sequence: CSVTGTGNYEQYF. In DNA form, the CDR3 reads TGCAGCGTTACCGGGACAGGGAACTACGAGCAGTACTTC.

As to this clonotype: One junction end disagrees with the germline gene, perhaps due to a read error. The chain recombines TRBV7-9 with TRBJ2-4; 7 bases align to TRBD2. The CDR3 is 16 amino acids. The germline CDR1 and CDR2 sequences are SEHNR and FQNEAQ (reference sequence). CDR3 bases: TGTGCCAGCAGCCAAGTTCCTAGCGGAAGCAAAGACATTCAGTACTTC. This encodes CASSQVPSGSKDIQYF.

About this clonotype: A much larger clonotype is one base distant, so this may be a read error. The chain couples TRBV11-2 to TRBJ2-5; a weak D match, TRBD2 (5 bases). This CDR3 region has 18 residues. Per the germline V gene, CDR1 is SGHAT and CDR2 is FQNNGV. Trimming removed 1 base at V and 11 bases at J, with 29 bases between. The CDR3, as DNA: TGTGCCAGCAGCTTAGGGTTCCTACTAGAGCACAATACGAATGAGCAGTACTTC. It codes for CASSLGFLLEHNTNEQYF.

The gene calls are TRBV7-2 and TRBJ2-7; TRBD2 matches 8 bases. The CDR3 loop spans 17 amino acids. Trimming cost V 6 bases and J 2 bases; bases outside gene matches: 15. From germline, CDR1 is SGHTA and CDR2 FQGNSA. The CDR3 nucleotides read TGTGCCAGCAGTTCCAGTGCCGGGACTAGTCTTCCCTACGAGCAGTACTTC. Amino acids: CASSSSAGTSLPYEQYF.

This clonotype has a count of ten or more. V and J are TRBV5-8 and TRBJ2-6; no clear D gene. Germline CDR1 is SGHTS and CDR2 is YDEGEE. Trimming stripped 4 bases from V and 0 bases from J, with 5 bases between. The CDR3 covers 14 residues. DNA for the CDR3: TGTGCCAGCAGCCCGCCCTCTGGGGCCAACGTCCTGACTTTC. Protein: CASSPPSGANVLTF.

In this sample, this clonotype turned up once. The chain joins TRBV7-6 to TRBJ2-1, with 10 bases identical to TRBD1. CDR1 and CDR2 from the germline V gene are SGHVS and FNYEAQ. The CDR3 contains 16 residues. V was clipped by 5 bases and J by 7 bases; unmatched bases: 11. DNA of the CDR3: TGTGCCAGCAGCCCAGCGAGGACAGGGGGAAATAATGAGCAGTTCTTC. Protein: CASSPARTGGNNEQFF.

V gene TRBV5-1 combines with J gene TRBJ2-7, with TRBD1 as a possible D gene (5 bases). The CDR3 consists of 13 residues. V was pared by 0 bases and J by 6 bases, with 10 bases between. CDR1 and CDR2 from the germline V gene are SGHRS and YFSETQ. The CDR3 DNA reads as TGCGCCAGCAGCTTGGTGACAGTCTCCGAGCAGTACTTC. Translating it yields CASSLVTVSEQYF.

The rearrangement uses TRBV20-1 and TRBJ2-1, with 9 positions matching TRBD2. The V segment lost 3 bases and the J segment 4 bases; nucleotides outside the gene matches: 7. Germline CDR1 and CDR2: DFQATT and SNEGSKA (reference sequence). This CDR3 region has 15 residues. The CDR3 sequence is CSARPLAGTYNEQFF. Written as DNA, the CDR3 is TGCAGTGCTAGGCCTCTAGCGGGGACGTACAATGAGCAGTTCTTC.

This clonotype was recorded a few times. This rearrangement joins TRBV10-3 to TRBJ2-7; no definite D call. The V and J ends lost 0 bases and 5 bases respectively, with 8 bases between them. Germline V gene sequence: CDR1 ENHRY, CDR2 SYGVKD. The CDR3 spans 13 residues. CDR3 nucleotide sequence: TGTGCCATCAGTGAGTCTCCTGGGCACGAGCAGTACTTC. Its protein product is CAISESPGHEQYF.

In DNA form, the CDR3 reads TGTGCCAGCAGCGACGAGGGGGCGGGAATATGCTACCCTGAAGCTTTCTTT. It codes for CASSDEGAGICYPEAFF. The chain carries TRBV12-3 or TRBV12-4 and TRBJ1-1; 7 bases agree with TRBD1. With V trimmed by 6 bases and J by 6 bases, 19 bases remained unmatched. There are 17 residues in the CDR3.

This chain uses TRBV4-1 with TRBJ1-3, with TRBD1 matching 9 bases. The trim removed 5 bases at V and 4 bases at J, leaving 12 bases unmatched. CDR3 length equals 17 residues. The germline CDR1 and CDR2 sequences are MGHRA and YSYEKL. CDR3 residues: CASSYQPGQGAGNTIYF. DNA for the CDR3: TGCGCCAGCAGCTACCAACCGGGACAGGGTGCCGGAAACACCATATATTTT.

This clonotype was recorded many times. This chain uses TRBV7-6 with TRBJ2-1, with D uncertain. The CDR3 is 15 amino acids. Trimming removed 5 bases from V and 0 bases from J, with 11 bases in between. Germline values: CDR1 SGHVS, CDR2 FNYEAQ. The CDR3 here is CASSLDSFSYNEQFF. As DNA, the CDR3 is TGTGCCAGCAGCCTCGACTCGTTCTCCTACAATGAGCAGTTCTTC.

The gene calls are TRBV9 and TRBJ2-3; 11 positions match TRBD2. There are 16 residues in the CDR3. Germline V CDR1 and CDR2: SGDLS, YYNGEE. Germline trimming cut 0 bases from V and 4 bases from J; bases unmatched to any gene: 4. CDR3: CASSVDSSGGADTQYF. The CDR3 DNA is TGTGCCAGCAGCGTAGATAGTAGCGGGGGGGCAGATACGCAGTATTTT.

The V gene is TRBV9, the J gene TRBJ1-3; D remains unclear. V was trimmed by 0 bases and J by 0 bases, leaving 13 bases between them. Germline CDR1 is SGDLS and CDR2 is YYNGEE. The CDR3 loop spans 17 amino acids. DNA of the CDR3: TGTGCCAGCAGCGTAGAGGGCGCACTGAGCTCTGGAAACACCATATATTTT. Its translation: CASSVEGALSSGNTIYF. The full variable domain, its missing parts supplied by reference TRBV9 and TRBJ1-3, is DSGVTQTPKHLITATGQRVTLRCSPRSGDLSVYWYQQSLDQGLQFLIQYYNGEERAKGNILERFSAQQFPDLHSELNLSSLELGDSALYFCASSVEGALSSGNTIYFGEGSWLTVV.

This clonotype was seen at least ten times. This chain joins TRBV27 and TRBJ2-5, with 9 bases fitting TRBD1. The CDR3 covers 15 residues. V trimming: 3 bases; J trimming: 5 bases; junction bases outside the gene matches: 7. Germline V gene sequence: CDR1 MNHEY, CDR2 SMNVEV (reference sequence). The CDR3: CASSFGDRVWETQYF. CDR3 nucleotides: TGTGCCAGCAGTTTTGGGGACAGGGTATGGGAGACCCAGTACTTC.

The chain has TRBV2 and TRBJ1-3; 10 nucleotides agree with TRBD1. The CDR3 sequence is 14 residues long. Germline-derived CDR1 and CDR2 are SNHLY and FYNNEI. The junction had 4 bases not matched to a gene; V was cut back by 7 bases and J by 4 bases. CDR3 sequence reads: CASTWDRGGNTIYF. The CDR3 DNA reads TGTGCCAGCACCTGGGACAGGGGAGGAAACACCATATATTTT.

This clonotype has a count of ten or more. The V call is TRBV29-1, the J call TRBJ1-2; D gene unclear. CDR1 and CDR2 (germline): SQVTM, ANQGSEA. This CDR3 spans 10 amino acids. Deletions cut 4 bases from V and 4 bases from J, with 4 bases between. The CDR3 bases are TGCAGCGTTGGCGGCTATGGCTACACCTTC. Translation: CSVGGYGYTF.

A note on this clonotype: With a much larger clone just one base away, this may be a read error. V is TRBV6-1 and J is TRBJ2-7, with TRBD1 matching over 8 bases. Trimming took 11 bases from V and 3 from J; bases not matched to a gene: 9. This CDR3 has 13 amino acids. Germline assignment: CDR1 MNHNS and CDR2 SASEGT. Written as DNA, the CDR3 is TGTGCCGTTCCGGGACAGGTGCTCTACGAGCAGTACTTC. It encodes CAVPGQVLYEQYF.

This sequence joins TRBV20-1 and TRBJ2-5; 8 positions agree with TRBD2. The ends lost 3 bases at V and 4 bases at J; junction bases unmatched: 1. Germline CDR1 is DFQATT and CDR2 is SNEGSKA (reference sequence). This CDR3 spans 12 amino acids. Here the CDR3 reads CSARLAGETQYF. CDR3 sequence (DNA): TGCAGTGCTAGGCTAGCGGGAGAGACCCAGTACTTC.

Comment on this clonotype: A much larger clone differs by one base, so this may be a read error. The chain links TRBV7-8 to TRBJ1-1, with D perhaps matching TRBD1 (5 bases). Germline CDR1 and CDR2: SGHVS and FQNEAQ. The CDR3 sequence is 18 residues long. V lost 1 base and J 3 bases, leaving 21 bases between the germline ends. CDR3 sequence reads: CASSLERDPHRLDTEAFF. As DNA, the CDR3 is TGTGCCAGCAGCTTAGAGAGGGACCCACATCGCCTGGACACTGAAGCTTTCTTT.

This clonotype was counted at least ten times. CDR3: CASRARGQETQYF. The DNA for the CDR3 is TGTGCCAGCCGTGCTAGAGGCCAAGAGACCCAGTACTTC. V gene TRBV25-1 combines with J gene TRBJ2-5, with D hard to call. The CDR3 sequence is 13 residues long. The V end lost 8 bases, the J end lost 1 base, and 11 bases lay between the germline ends. From germline, CDR1 is MGHDK and CDR2 SYGVNS.

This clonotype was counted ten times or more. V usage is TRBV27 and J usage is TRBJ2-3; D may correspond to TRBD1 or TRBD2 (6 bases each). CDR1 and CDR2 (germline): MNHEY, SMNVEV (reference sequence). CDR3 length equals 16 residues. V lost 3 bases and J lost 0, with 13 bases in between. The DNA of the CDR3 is TGTGCCAGCAGTTTCCTCGGGGGCCCAAGCACAGATACGCAGTATTTT. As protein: CASSFLGGPSTDTQYF.

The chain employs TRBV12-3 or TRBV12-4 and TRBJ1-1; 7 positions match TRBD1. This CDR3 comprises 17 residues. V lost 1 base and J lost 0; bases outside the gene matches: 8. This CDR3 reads CASSLVLGDRMNTEAFF. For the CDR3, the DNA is TGTGCCAGCAGTTTAGTATTGGGGGACAGAATGAACACTGAAGCTTTCTTT.